The present entry profiles one T cell receptor (beta chain) with its context. Germline assignment: CDR1 WNHNN and CDR2 SYGVQD (reference sequence). The CDR3 has 12 amino acids. V dropped 8 bases and J dropped 5 bases, with 12 bases sitting between them. This sample was taken from a study of blood T cell repertoires in COVID-19. Produced via immunoSEQ multiplex PCR; TCRdb's table is partial and in-frame only. The table lists roughly 32,000 clones, 60% to 80% of them singletons. The source of this sequence is a human donor in a cohort sampled during active COVID-19. Specimen: peripheral blood. This chain links TRBV10-1 with TRBJ1-1; D is uncertain. CDR3 loop: CASSTGITEAFF. In DNA form, the CDR3 reads TGCGCCAGCTCGACGGGTATAACTGAAGCTTTCTTT.